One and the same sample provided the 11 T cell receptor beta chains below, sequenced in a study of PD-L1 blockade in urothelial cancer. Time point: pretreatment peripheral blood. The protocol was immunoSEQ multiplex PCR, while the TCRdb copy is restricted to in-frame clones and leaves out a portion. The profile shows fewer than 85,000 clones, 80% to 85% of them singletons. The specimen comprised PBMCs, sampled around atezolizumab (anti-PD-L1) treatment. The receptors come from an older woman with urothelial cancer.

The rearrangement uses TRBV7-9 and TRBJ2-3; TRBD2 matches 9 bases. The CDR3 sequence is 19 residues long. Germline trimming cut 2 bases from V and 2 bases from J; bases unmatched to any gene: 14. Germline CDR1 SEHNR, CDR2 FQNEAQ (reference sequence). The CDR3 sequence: CASSLPPDSASGTTDTQYF. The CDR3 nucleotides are TGTGCCAGCAGCTTACCCCCTGACTCGGCTAGCGGGACCACAGATACGCAGTATTTT.

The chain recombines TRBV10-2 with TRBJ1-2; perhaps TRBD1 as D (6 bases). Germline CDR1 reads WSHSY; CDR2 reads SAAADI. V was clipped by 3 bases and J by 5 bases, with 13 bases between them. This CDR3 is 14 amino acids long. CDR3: CASSDDRSSYGYTF. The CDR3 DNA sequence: TGCGCCAGCAGTGACGACAGGAGTTCTTATGGCTACACCTTC.

CDR3 sequence reads: CASSLKWGRTNEKLFF. The CDR3, as DNA: TGTGCCAGCAGTTTAAAGTGGGGGCGAACTAATGAAAAACTGTTTTTT. The rearrangement joins TRBV28 to TRBJ1-4, with TRBD1 as a possible D gene (6 bases). This CDR3 has 16 residues. In germline, CDR1 is MDHEN, CDR2 SYDVKM. V was clipped by 2 bases and J by 1 base, with 11 bases between them.

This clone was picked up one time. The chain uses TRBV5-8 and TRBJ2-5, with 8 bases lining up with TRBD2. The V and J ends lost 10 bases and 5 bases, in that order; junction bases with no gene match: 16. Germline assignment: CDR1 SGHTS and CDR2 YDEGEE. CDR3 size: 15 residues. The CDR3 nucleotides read TGTGCCCTACGGGCGGGAGGAATCAAGGGGGAGACCCAGTACTTC. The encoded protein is CALRAGGIKGETQYF.

CDR3 protein: CASDNGLLYEQYF. CDR3 DNA: TGTGCCAGCGATAATGGGCTCCTCTACGAGCAGTACTTC. The chain has TRBV6-1 and TRBJ2-7; D is unresolved. This CDR3 has 13 amino acids. Germline V gives CDR1 MNHNS, CDR2 SASEGT. The V end was cut by 8 bases, the J end by 3 bases, with 14 bases between.

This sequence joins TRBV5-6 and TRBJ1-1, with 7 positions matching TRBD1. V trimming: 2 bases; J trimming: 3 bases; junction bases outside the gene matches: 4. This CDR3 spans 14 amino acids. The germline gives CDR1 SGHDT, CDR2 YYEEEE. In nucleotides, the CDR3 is TGTGCCAGCAGCTTATCAGGGGGTGACACTGAAGCTTTCTTT. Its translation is CASSLSGGDTEAFF.

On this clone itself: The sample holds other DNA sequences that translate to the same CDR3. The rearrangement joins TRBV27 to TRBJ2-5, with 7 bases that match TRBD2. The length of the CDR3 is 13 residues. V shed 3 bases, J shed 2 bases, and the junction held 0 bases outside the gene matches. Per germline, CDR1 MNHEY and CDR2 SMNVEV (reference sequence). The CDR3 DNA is TGTGCCAGCAGTTTTAGCGGGCAAGAGACCCAGTACTTC. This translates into CASSFSGQETQYF.

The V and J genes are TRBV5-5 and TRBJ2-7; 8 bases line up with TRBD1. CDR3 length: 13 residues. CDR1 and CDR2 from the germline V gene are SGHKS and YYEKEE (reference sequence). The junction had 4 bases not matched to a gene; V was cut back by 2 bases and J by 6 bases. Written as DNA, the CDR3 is TGTGCCAGCAGCTTTGGAACAGGGGGCGAGCAGTACTTC. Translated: CASSFGTGGEQYF.

Here the CDR3 DNA reads TGTGCCAGCAGCCCAAGGAGGTTCATCGAGGGTCGCAATGAGCAGTTCTTC. The encoded protein is CASSPRRFIEGRNEQFF. The chain has TRBV7-8 and TRBJ2-1, with D maybe TRBD2 (5 bases). V dropped 5 bases and J dropped 6 bases, with 23 bases sitting between them. CDR1 is SGHVS, CDR2 FQNEAQ, per germline. The CDR3 runs to 17 residues.

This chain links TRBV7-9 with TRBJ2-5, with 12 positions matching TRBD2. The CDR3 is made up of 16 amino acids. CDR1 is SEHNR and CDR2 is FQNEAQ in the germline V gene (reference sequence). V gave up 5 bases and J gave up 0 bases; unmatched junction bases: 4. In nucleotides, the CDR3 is TGTGCCAGCAGCCCAGGACTAGCGGGGAACCAAGAGACCCAGTACTTC. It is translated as CASSPGLAGNQETQYF. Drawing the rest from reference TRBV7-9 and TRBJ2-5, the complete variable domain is DTGVSQNPRHKITKRGQNVTFRCDPISEHNRLYWYRQTLGQGPEFLTYFQNEAQLEKSRLLSDRFSAERPKGSFSTLEIQRTEQGDSAMYLCASSPGLAGNQETQYFGPGTRLLVL.

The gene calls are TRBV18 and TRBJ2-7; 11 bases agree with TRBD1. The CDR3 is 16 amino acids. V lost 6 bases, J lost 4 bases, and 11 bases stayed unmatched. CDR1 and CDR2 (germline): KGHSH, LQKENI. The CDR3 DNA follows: TGTGCCAGCTCGATAACCGGGACAGGGGGACTATACGAGCAGTACTTC. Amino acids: CASSITGTGGLYEQYF.